This T cell receptor beta chain stems from a study of shared clonotypes between healthy human individuals. Across the study: Three plates each covered CD4 naive and memory; CD8 naive two, CD8 memory one. The study, taken as a whole, reports: Enrolling few donors narrowed the genetic and exposure-history diversity that was represented.

The table came from immunoSEQ multiplex PCR; TCRdb's copy has only in-frame clones and leaves some out. This table has about 320,000 clones, over 75% appearing once. Germline CDR1 and CDR2: MGHRA and YSYEKL. V lost 1 base and J lost 4, with 16 bases in between. The CDR3 is 16 amino acids. Details on this clone: Its antigen is undetermined.

The sequence was obtained from a man younger than 30 in good health. The rearrangement links TRBV4-1 to TRBJ1-1; D is unclear. The sample comprised memory CD8+ T cells sorted from blood. Subset reported: CD45RO+ cells pooled with CCR7-negative TemRA cells. CDR3 region: CASSQVESAGVTEAFF. Written as DNA, the CDR3 is TGCGCCAGCAGCCAAGTGGAGTCCGCCGGGGTCACTGAAGCTTTCTTT.